The present TCR beta chain was sequenced within a study of cytomegalovirus exposure and HLA in healthy donors. Findings and caveats of the study: In a later analysis, common viral pathogens appeared linked to several of the most significant clusters. According to the study, around 150 TCR beta chains were cytomegalovirus-associated.

Worth noting for this clone: As yet, its antigen is unknown.

Donors in the study were healthy people who gave bone marrow. Nominal health characterized the donors when sampled, though unrecorded immune exposures were likely. Germline V gives CDR1 MDHEN, CDR2 SYDVKM. The CDR3 is made up of 18 amino acids. V lost 4 bases, J lost 2 bases, and 20 bases lay in between. 60 Vbeta and 13 Jbeta primers were used in PCR. TCRdb keeps only in-frame clones here, not all; method: immunoSEQ multiplex PCR. The sample yields around 110,000 clones, roughly 80% seen once. This sequence originates from a man aged 30-40 years in good health and CMV-seropositive. The chain combines TRBV28 with TRBJ2-2, with a weak D call TRBD2 (7 bases). The material sequenced was PBMCs. For the CDR3, the DNA is TGTGCCAGCAGTTCTCCCAGGTGGGGGGGGGCCAACACCGGGGAGCTGTTTTTT. Translating it yields CASSSPRWGGANTGELFF. The whole variable domain, remainder taken from reference TRBV28 and TRBJ2-2, is DVKVTQSSRYLVKRTGEKVFLECVQDMDHENMFWYRQDPGLGLRLIYFSYDVKMKEKGDIPEGYSVSREKKERFSLILESASTNQTSMYLCASSSPRWGGANTGELFFGEGSRLTVL.